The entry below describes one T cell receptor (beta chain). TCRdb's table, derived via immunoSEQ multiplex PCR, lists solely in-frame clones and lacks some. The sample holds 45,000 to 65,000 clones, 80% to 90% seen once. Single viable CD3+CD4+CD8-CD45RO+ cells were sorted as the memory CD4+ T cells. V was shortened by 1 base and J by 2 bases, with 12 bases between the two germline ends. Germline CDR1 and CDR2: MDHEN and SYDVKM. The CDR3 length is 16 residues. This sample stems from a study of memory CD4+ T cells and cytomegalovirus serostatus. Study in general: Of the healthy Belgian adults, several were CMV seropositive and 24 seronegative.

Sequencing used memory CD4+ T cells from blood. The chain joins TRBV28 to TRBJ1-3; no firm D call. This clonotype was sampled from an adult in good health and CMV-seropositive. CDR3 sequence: CASSLSSPWAGNTIYF. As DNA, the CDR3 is TGTGCCAGCAGTTTATCATCTCCTTGGGCTGGAAACACCATATATTTT.